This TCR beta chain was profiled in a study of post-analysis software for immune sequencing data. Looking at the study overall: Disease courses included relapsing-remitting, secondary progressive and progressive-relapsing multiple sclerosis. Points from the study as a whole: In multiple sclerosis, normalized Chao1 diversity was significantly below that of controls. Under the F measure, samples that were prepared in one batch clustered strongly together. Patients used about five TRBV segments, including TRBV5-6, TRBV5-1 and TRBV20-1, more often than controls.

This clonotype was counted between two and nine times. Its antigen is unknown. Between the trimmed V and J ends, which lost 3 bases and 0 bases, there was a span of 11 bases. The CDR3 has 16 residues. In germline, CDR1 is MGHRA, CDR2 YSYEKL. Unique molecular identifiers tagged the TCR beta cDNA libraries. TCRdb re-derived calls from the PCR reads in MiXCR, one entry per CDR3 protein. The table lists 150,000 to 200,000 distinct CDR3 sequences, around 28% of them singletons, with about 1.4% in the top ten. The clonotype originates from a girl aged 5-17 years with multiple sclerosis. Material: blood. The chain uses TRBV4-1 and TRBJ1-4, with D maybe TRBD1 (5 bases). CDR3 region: CASSHRQSPTNEKLFF. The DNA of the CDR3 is TGCGCCAGCAGCCACCGACAGAGCCCAACTAATGAAAAACTGTTTTTT.